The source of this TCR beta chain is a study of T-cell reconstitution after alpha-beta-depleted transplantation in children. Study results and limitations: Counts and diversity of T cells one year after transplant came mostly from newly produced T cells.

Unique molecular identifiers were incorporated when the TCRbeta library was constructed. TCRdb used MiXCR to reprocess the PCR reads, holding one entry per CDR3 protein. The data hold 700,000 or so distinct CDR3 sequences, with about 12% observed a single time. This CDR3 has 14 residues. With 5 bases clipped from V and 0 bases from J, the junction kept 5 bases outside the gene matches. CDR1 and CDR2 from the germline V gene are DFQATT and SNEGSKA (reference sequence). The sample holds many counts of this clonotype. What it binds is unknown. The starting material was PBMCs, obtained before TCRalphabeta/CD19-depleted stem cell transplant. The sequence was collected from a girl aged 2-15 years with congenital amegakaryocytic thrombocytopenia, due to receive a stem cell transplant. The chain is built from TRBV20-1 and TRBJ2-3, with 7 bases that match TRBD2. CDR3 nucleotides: TGCAGTGCTGCGGGACTAACCAGCACAGATACGCAGTATTTT. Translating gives CSAAGLTSTDTQYF.